This T cell receptor (beta chain) stems from a study of blood T cell repertoires in COVID-19. Turning to the study itself: Spain, Italy and the United States supplied samples that represented acute and convalescent COVID-19. The analysed material was cDNA or gDNA that came from T cells, B-cell-depleted T cells, or PBMCs.

How the authors handled the data: Counts of nucleated cells, estimated from reference gene primer amplification, were obtained. Assay used: immunoSEQ multiplex PCR; TCRdb lists only in-frame clones, some missing. V, J and clone size reflect that table, while D and trimming were determined from the DNA. This sample yields about 68,000 clones, of which 85% are seen a single time; around 23% belongs to the top ten. The CDR3 is made up of 18 amino acids. Between the trimmed V and J ends, which lost 4 bases and 1 base, there was a span of 20 bases. Germline CDR1 and CDR2: MGHRA and YSYEKL. Source material: peripheral blood. V is TRBV4-1 and J is TRBJ2-4; D is uncertain. The source is a man in his forties or fifties with acute or convalescent COVID-19. CDR3 sequence reads: CASSLAPRTSLAKNIQYF. The CDR3, as DNA: TGCGCCAGCAGCCTAGCCCCGCGAACATCCTTGGCCAAAAACATTCAGTACTTC.